This TCR beta chain was sequenced in a study of STAT3 mutations in large granular lymphocyte leukemia. Using immunoSEQ multiplex PCR, the repertoire was profiled, and TCRdb retains in-frame clones only, with some absent. The data show about 9,400 clones, 70% to 90% seen once. The germline V gene encodes CDR1 MNHNS and CDR2 SASEGT. The CDR3 loop spans 13 amino acids. V dropped 3 bases and J dropped 7 bases, with 10 bases sitting between them. A word on this clone: Its target is not known.

Study-level results: In T-cell large granular lymphocyte leukemia, about half of patients showed multiple immunodominant subclonotypes. Clonal expansion was inferred from samples taken at other timepoints.

This sequence was found in an elderly man with T-cell large granular lymphocyte leukemia. Some clones in this sample may be carry-over from other donors' samples. The chain recombines TRBV6-1 with TRBJ1-5; D is undetermined. Sequencing used peripheral blood mononuclear cells. The CDR3 DNA reads as TGTGCCAGCAGTGACCGAAGTTCCCAGCCCCAGCATTTT. Its translation is CASSDRSSQPQHF.